Listed here is a single TCR beta chain. Unique molecular identifiers featured in how the TCRbeta library was prepared. TCRdb reprocessed the PCR reads with MiXCR, giving one entry per CDR3 protein. The sample carries about 400,000 distinct CDR3 sequences, around 21% recorded once. The data were obtained in a study of T-cell reconstitution after alpha-beta-depleted transplantation in children. Germline V gene lookup returns CDR1 SGHRS and CDR2 YFSETQ. The CDR3 has 17 residues. Trimming stripped 2 bases from V and 4 bases from J, with 22 bases between. The source was PBMCs from the stem cell graft donor, collected from the stem cell graft. The V gene is TRBV5-1, the J gene TRBJ2-7; D is unclear. This clonotype was sampled from a human donor who donated a stem cell graft to a child with acute myeloid leukemia. As DNA, the CDR3 is TGCGCCAGCAGCTTTCCCTCGGGCCTGGTGGGTATATACGAGCAGTACTTC. It translates to CASSFPSGLVGIYEQYF. The full variable domain, with the rest looked up from reference TRBV5-1 and TRBJ2-7, is KAGVTQTPRYLIKTRGQQVTLSCSPISGHRSVSWYQQTPGQGLQFLFEYFSETQRNKGNFPGRFSGRQFSNSRSEMNVSTLELGDSALYLCASSFPSGLVGIYEQYFGPGTRLTVT.